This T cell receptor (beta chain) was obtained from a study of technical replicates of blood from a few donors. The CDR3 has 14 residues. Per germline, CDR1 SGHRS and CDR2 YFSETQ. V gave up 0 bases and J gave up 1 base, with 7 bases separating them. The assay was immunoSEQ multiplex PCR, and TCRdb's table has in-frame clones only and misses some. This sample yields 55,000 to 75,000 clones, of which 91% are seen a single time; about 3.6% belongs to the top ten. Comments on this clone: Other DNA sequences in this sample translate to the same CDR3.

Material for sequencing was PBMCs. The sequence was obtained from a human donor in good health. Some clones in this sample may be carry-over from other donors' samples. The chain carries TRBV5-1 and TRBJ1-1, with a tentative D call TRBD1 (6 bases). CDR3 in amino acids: CASSLGGGNTEAFF. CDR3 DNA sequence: TGCGCCAGCAGCTTGGGAGGGGGGAACACTGAAGCTTTCTTT.